The clone carrying this T cell receptor beta chain is a singleton in its sample. This specimen belongs to a study of blood T cell repertoires in COVID-19. The data were produced by immunoSEQ multiplex PCR, yet TCRdb's version contains in-frame clones alone and is incomplete. The table lists roughly 300,000 clones, about nine tenths of them singletons, with about an eighth in the top ten. V shed 1 base, J shed 5 bases, and the junction held 14 bases outside the gene matches. The CDR3 spans 18 residues. Germline lookup yields CDR1 LGHNA and CDR2 YNFKEQ. This TCR was sampled from a woman aged 25-40 years with COVID-19, enrolled during active disease. The specimen sequenced was peripheral blood. The rearrangement uses TRBV4-2 and TRBJ2-5, with TRBD2 identical over 9 bases. The CDR3 DNA follows: TGTGCCAGCAGCCAAGCGCTTCCAAGTGGGACTAGCCTCGAGACCCAGTACTTC. Its protein is CASSQALPSGTSLETQYF.